This record covers a single TCR beta chain. These data are taken from a study of radiotherapy plus CTLA-4 blockade in lung cancer. Study context: Disease control was achieved by approximately 32% of patients, and objective responses by less than 20%.

Germline V lookup: CDR1 MNHEY, CDR2 SMNVEV (reference sequence). The V and J ends lost 6 bases and 4 bases respectively, with 24 bases between them. The CDR3 has 17 residues. Assay: immunoSEQ multiplex PCR; the TCRdb copy retains only in-frame clones and omits some. In the table there are roughly 78,000 clones, around 82% of which are singletons. The material sequenced was peripheral blood, taken from a patient treated with radiotherapy plus ipilimumab. The rearrangement joins TRBV27 to TRBJ1-2; D perhaps matches TRBD1 (5 bases). This TCR came from a human donor with non-small cell lung cancer who had a complete response to radiotherapy plus ipilimumab. DNA for the CDR3: TGTGCCAGCAGATCAGCTACCGGGGCTCCGAATCCCTATGGCTACACCTTC. It encodes CASRSATGAPNPYGYTF.